These 5 T cell receptor beta chains were all obtained from the same sample, sequenced in a study of metastatic and nonmetastatic thyroid tumors. TCRdb called clones again from the PCR reads with MiXCR. The sample yields 53,000 or so clones, approximately 22% seen once. Patients were all untreated before their thyroid surgery. The sequenced material came from blood. The source is a female donor with papillary thyroid cancer or a benign thyroid nodule (not recorded which). Some clones in this sample may be carry-over from other donors' samples.

This clone was detected only a few times. A much larger clonotype is one base distant, so this may be a read error. The chain uses TRBV9 and TRBJ1-4; D not resolved. Germline V gene sequence: CDR1 SGDLS, CDR2 YYNGEE. This CDR3 has 15 amino acids. Here the CDR3 reads CAISAQSTTNEKLFF. CDR3 DNA sequence: TGTGCCATCAGCGCCCAAAGTACAACTAATGAAAAACTGTTTTTT.

There are many counts of this clone. The chain has TRBV30 and TRBJ1-2; a weak D match, TRBD1 (5 bases). This CDR3 is built from 14 residues. Between the trimmed V and J ends, which lost 5 bases and 4 bases, there was a span of 17 bases. Germline V gene lookup returns CDR1 GTSNPN and CDR2 SVGIG (reference sequence). This CDR3 reads CAWGLKGFGYGYTF. In DNA, the CDR3 is TGTGCCTGGGGTCTTAAGGGGTTCGGCTATGGCTACACCTTC.

This clone was seen ten or more times. The chain recombines TRBV28 with TRBJ1-2; weak D call: TRBD1 (5 bases). Germline V CDR1 and CDR2: MDHEN, SYDVKM. V lost 6 bases and J 7 bases, leaving 15 bases between the germline ends. The CDR3 is 13 residues long. CDR3 sequence: CASSLWGAAGYTF. The CDR3 DNA follows: TGTGCCAGCAGCCTCTGGGGCGCGGCTGGCTACACCTTC.

The rearrangement uses TRBV7-3 and TRBJ1-1; TRBD1 is a possible D gene (5 bases). V lost 5 bases and J lost 1, with 11 bases in between. Germline CDR1 and CDR2: SGHTA and FQGTGA. This CDR3 comprises 14 residues. CDR3 nucleotide sequence: TGTGCCAGCAGCCGGGGAGGGGCGAACACTGAAGCTTTCTTT. The encoded protein is CASSRGGANTEAFF.

V gene TRBV7-6 combines with J gene TRBJ2-3; maybe TRBD2 (5 bases). Trimming removed 5 bases from V and 7 bases from J, with 16 bases in between. Germline V gives CDR1 SGHVS, CDR2 FNYEAQ. This CDR3 region has 14 residues. The chain's CDR3 is CASSPGSMAYTQYF. In nucleotides, the CDR3 is TGTGCCAGCAGCCCGGGGTCAATGGCGTATACGCAGTATTTT.